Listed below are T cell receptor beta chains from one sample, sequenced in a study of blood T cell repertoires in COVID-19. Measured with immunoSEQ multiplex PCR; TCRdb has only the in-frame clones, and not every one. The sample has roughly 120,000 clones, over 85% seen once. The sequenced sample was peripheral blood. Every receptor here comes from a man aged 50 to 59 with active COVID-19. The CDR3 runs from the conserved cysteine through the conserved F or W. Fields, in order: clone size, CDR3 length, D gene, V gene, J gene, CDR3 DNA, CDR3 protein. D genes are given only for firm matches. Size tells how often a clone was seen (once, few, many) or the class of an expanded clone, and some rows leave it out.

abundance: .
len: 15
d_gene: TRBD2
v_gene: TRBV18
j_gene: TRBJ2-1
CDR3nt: TGTGCCAGCTCCCAGCTAGCGGGGGGTTCGGATGAGCAGTTCTTC
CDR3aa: CASSQLAGGSDEQFF

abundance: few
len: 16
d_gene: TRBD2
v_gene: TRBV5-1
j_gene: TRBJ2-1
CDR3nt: TGCGCCAGCAGCGACACTAGCGGGGTTCCCTACAATGAGCAGTTCTTC
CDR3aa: CASSDTSGVPYNEQFF

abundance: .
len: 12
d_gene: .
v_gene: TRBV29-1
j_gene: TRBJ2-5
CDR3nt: TGCAGCGTTTTGCCCAGCGCCGGGGCCCAGTACTTC
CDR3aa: CSVLPSAGAQYF

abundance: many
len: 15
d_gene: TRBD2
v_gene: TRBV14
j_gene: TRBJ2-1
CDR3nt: TGTGCCAGCAGCCAACTAGCGGGCGGTATCAATGAGCAGTTCTTC
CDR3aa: CASSQLAGGINEQFF

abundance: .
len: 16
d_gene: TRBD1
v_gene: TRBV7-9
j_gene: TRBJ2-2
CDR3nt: TGTGCCAGCAGCGGCCAGACAGGGTCGAACACCGGGGAGCTGTTTTTT
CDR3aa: CASSGQTGSNTGELFF

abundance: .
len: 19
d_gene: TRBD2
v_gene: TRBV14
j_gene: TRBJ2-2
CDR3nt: TGTGCCAGCAGCCAAGGGGGACTAGCGGGATCCGCGAACACCGGGGAGCTGTTTTTT
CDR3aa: CASSQGGLAGSANTGELFF

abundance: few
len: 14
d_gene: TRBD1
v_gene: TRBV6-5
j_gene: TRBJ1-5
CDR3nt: TGTGCCAGCAGGCTGGGACAGGGTAGACAGCCCCAGCATTTT
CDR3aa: CASRLGQGRQPQHF

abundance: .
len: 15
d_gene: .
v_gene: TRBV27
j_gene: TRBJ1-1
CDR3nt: TGTGCCAGCAGTCCCCAGGGTAATCTGAACACTGAAGCTTTCTTT
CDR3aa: CASSPQGNLNTEAFF

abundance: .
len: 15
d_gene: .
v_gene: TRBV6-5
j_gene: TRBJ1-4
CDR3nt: TGTGCCAGCAGTATTAGAGGGAACACTAATGAAAAACTGTTTTTT
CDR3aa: CASSIRGNTNEKLFF

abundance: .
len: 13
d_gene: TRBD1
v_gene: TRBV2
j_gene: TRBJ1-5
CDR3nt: TGTGCCAGCAGCCCGCAGGGGGGTCAGCCCCAGCATTTT
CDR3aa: CASSPQGGQPQHF

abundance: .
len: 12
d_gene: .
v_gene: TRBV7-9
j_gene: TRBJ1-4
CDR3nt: TGTGCCGGTCGGGACTTGGATGAAAAACTGTTTTTT
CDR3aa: CAGRDLDEKLFF

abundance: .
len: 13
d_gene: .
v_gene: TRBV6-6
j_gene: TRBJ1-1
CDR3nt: TGTGCCAGCCTGACCAGGGTGAACACTGAAGCTTTCTTT
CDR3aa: CASLTRVNTEAFF

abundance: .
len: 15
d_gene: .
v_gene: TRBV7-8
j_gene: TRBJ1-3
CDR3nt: TGTGCCAGCAGCACGGAGGGGCACTCTGGAAACACCATATATTTT
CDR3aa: CASSTEGHSGNTIYF

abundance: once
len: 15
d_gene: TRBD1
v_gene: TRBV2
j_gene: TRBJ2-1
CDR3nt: TGTGCCAGCAGCGGGACAGGGACGCCTTACAATGAGCAGTTCTTC
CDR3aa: CASSGTGTPYNEQFF

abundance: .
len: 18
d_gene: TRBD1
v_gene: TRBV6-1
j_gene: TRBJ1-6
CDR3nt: TGTGCCAGCAGTGAAGCCGTGGGACAGGGAAGAGGGAATTCACCCCTCCACTTT
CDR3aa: CASSEAVGQGRGNSPLHF

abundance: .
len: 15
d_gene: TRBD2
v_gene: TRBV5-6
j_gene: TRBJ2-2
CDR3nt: TGTGCCAGCAGCTTGGTGGTAGCGGGGGCCGGGGAGCTGTTTTTT
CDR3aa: CASSLVVAGAGELFF

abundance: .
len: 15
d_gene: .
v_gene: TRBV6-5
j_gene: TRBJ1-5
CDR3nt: TGTGCCAGCAGAAATTTAGGAGCCGGCAATCAGCCCCAGCATTTT
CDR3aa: CASRNLGAGNQPQHF

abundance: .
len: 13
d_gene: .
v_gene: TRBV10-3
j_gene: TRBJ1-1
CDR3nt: TGTGCCATCAGTGAAGAGACGGGCACTGAAGCTTTCTTT
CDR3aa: CAISEETGTEAFF

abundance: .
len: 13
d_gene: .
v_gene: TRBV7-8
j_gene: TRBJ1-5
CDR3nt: TGTGCCAGCAGCGACGCGGGGAACCAGCCCCAGCATTTT
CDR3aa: CASSDAGNQPQHF

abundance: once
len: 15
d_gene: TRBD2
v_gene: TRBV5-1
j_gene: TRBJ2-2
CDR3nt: TGCGCCAGCAGCTTGAGCGGGAGGGCGACCGGGGAGCTGTTTTTT
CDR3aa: CASSLSGRATGELFF

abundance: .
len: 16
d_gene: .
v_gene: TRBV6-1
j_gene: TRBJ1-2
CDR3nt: TGTGCCAGCAGTGAAGATCCGGGAGGGTGGAGATATGGCTACACCTTC
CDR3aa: CASSEDPGGWRYGYTF

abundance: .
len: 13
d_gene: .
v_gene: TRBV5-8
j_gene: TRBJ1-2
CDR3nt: TGTGCCAGCAGTGGGCAGTCGAGCTATGGCTACACCTTC
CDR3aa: CASSGQSSYGYTF

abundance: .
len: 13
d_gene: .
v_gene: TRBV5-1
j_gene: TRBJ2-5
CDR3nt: TGCGCCAGCAGCTTGCGGGGGGCGCAGACCCAGTACTTC
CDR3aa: CASSLRGAQTQYF

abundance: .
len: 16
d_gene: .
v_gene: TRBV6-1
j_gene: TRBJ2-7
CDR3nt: TGTGCCAGCAGTGAGAGAACAGGACATTTTGATAACGAGCAGTACTTC
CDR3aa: CASSERTGHFDNEQYF

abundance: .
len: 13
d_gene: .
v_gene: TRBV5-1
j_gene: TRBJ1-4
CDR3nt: TGCGCCAGCCAGCAGGGGAACGGTGAAAAACTGTTTTTT
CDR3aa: CASQQGNGEKLFF